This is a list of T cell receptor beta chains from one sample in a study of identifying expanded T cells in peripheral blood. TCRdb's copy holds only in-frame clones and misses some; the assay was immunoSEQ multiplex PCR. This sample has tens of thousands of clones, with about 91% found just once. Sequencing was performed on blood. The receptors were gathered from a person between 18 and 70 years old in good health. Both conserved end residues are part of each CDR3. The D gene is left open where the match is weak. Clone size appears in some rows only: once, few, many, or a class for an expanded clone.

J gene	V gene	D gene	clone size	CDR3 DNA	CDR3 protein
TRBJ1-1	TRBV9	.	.	TGTGCCAGCAGCGTAGGAGAGGAGATGGAAGCTTTCTTT	CASSVGEEMEAFF
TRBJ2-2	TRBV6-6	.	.	TGTGCCAGCAGTTATACTAACACCGGGGAGCTGTTTTTT	CASSYTNTGELFF
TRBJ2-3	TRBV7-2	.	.	TGTGCCAGCAGCTTAGGGCCGGGTCTCCAGGATACGCAGTATTTT	CASSLGPGLQDTQYF
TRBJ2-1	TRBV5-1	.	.	TGCGCCAGCAGCACACAGGGAAACTCCGACAATGAGCAGTTCTTC	CASSTQGNSDNEQFF
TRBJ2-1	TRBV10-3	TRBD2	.	TGTGCCATCAGTGAACTAGCGGGGGGGCCGAGTGAGCAGTTCTTC	CAISELAGGPSEQFF
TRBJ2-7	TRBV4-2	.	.	TGTGCCAGCAGCCAAGAAGTCAGGGTCAGCGAGCAGTACTTC	CASSQEVRVSEQYF
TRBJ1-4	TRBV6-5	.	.	TGTGCCAGCAAACGGGCGGCTAATGAAAAACTGTTTTTT	CASKRAANEKLFF
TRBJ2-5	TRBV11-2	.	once	TGTGCCAGCAGCTTAGAGGGGGAGACCCAGTACTTC	CASSLEGETQYF
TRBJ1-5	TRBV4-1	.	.	TGCGCCAGCAGCCAAGTTTCTACTGGGCAGCCCCAGCATTTT	CASSQVSTGQPQHF
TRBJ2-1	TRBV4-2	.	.	TGTGCCAGCAGCCAAGTAGGCTCTGTGGTCTACAATGAGCAGTTCTTC	CASSQVGSVVYNEQFF
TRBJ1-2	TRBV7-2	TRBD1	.	TGTGCCAGCAGCCGTCAGACAGGGGAGGGGCGGGGCTACACCTTC	CASSRQTGEGRGYTF
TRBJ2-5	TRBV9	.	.	TGTGCCAGCAGCCCGAGAAGTGGGGTCCAAGAGACCCAGTACTTC	CASSPRSGVQETQYF
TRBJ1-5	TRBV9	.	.	TGTGCCAGCAGCGTAGGAGACACCAATCAGCCCCAGCATTTT	CASSVGDTNQPQHF
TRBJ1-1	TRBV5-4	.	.	TGTGCCAGCAGCGCGGGACGGATAAACACTGAAGCTTTCTTT	CASSAGRINTEAFF
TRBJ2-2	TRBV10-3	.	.	TGTGCCATCTTATCGACTAACACCGGGGAGCTGTTTTTT	CAILSTNTGELFF
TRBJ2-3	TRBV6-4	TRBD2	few	TGTGCCAGCAGTGTACTAGCGGGGACCACAGATACGCAGTATTTT	CASSVLAGTTDTQYF
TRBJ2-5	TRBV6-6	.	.	TGTGCCAGCAGCCTACTGGGGGATTGGGGGCAAGAGACCCAGTACTTC	CASSLLGDWGQETQYF
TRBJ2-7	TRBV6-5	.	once	TGTGCCAGCAGCCTAGGACTAATGCGTGGCGAGCAGTACTTC	CASSLGLMRGEQYF
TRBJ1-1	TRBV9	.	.	TGTGCCAGCAGCGTAGTCGTCGGGGACGGGAACACTGAAGCTTTCTTT	CASSVVVGDGNTEAFF
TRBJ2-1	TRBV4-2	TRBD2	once	TGTGCCAGCAGCCAGTCGACCACTAGCGGGGGGGCGGATGAGCAGTTCTTC	CASSQSTTSGGADEQFF
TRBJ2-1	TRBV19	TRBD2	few	TGTGCCAGTAGTTCCGGACTAGCGGGAGGGTCCTACAATGAGCAGTTCTTC	CASSSGLAGGSYNEQFF
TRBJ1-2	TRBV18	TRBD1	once	TGTGCCAGCTCAAGCTATCTAACAGGGGCGTATGGCTACACCTTC	CASSSYLTGAYGYTF
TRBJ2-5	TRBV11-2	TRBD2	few	TGTGCCAGCAGCTTACCCGGACTAGTCGGGACCCAGTACTTC	CASSLPGLVGTQYF
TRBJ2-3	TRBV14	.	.	TGTGCCAGCAGCCAAGAAAGCAGGGTTGCAGATACGCAGTATTTT	CASSQESRVADTQYF
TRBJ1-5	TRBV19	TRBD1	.	TGTGCCAGTAGCATGAGCGGACAGGGGGATCAGCCCCAGCATTTT	CASSMSGQGDQPQHF
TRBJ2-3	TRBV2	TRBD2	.	TGTGCCAGCAGTATTGGACTAGCGTTTAGCACAGATACGCAGTATTTT	CASSIGLAFSTDTQYF
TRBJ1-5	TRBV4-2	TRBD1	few	TGTGCCAGCAGCCAAGGACAGGGTTATCAGCCCCAGCATTTT	CASSQGQGYQPQHF
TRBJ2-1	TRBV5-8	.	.	TGTGCCAGCAGCTTGTATTATGGAGATTACTACAATGAGCAGTTCTTC	CASSLYYGDYYNEQFF
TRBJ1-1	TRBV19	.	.	TGTGCCAGTAGTAGGATCCGGGAACACGGAATGAACACTGAAGCTTTCTTT	CASSRIREHGMNTEAFF
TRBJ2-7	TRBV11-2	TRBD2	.	TGTGCCAGCAGCTTAGGTCGGACGGGACTAGCGGAAAGCTCCTACGAGCAGTACTTC	CASSLGRTGLAESSYEQYF
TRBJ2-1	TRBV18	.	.	TGTGCCAGCTCACCCGCGCAGAGCTCCTACAATGAGCAGTTCTTC	CASSPAQSSYNEQFF
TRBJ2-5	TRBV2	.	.	TGTGCCAGCGGTCCCCGCGGGGACTCACGGAGGGAGACCCAGTACTTC	CASGPRGDSRRETQYF
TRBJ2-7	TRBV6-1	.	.	TGTGCCAGCAAAAGAGCGGGCGGGGAAATCTACGAGCAGTACTTC	CASKRAGGEIYEQYF
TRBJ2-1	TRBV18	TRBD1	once	TGTGCCAGCTCACTGGGACAGCGGTACAATGAGCAGTTCTTC	CASSLGQRYNEQFF
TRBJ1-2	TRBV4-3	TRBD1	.	TGCGCCGGCAGCCCATTCAGCGGGACAGACTATATTGCATTCTATGGCTACACCTTC	CAGSPFSGTDYIAFYGYTF
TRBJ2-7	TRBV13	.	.	TGTGCCAGCAGCTTTAAAGGGTTCGAGCAGTACTTC	CASSFKGFEQYF
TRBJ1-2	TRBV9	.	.	TGTGCCAGCAGCGTAGGAACTGATGGCTACACCTTC	CASSVGTDGYTF
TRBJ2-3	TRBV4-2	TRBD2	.	TGTGCCAGCAGCCAAGAGTGGAGCGGGAGCGCAGATACGCAGTATTTT	CASSQEWSGSADTQYF
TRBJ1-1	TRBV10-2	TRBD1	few	TGCGCCAGCAGCCGCCAGGGGGCAATAACTGAAGCTTTCTTT	CASSRQGAITEAFF
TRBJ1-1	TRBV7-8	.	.	TGTGCCAGCAGCTTATCTGGCAGGGATACTGAAGCTTTCTTT	CASSLSGRDTEAFF
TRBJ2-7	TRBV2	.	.	TGTGCCAGCAGTAACAGATACGAGCAGTACTTC	CASSNRYEQYF
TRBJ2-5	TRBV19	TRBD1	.	TGTGCCAGTAGTGCCACTCGGACAGGGTCAGAGACCCAGTACTTC	CASSATRTGSETQYF
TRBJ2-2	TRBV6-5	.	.	TGTGCCAGCAGTTACGGGGGGCCCGGGGAGCTGTTTTTT	CASSYGGPGELFF
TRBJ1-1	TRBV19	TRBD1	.	TGTGCCAGTAGTCCGGACAGGGGGCGAATCACTGAAGCTTTCTTT	CASSPDRGRITEAFF
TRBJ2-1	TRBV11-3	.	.	TGTGCCAGCAGCCCAGACTCCCACAATGAGCAGTTCTTC	CASSPDSHNEQFF
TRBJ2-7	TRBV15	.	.	TGTGCCACCAGCAGAGATCCCCTGGGCCAGTACTCCTCCTACGAGCAGTACTTC	CATSRDPLGQYSSYEQYF
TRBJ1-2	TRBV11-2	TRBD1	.	TGTGCCAGCAGCTTACGGACAGGGGGCGGCTATGGCTACACCTTC	CASSLRTGGGYGYTF
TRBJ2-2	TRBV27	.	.	TGTGCCAGCAGTTTACGGGGGAACACCGGGGAGCTGTTTTTT	CASSLRGNTGELFF
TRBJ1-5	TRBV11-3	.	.	TGTGCCAGCAGCTTAGCGCCTTTTTGGGGGCTGTATAGCAATCAGCCCCAGCATTTT	CASSLAPFWGLYSNQPQHF